These T cell receptor beta chains were read from a single sample in a study of T cells in Graves' hyperthyroidism and ophthalmopathy. Each CDR3 protein gets one entry after TCRdb re-called the multiplex PCR reads with MiXCR. The sample holds almost 350,000 distinct CDR3 sequences, roughly 20% seen once. The sample taken for sequencing was blood. The receptors come from a woman in her thirties or forties with Graves' ophthalmopathy. Each CDR3 is given with its conserved first and last residue. A D gene is named only where the DNA matches it firmly. Clone size is given for some rows only: seen once, a few or many times, or a class if the clone is expanded.

D: -; V: TRBV19; J: TRBJ2-7; size: -; CDR3: CASSIETGWSEQYF; DNA: TGTGCCAGTAGTATTGAGACAGGATGGAGCGAGCAGTACTTC
D: TRBD1; V: TRBV5-1; J: TRBJ1-1; size: -; CDR3: CASSFTGDNTEAFF; DNA: TGCGCCAGCAGCTTCACAGGGGATAACACTGAAGCTTTCTTT
D: -; V: TRBV20-1; J: TRBJ1-1; size: many; CDR3: CSARDATVRRNEAFF; DNA: TGCAGTGCTAGAGATGCGACTGTAAGGAGGAATGAAGCTTTCTTT
D: -; V: TRBV3-1; J: TRBJ1-2; size: few; CDR3: CASSQEQMRGVGYGYTF; DNA: TGTGCCAGCAGCCAAGAACAAATGAGGGGCGTGGGGTATGGCTACACCTTC
D: -; V: TRBV2; J: TRBJ1-1; size: once; CDR3: CASSDSVFDTEAFF; DNA: TGTGCCAGCAGTGATTCGGTATTTGACACTGAAGCTTTCTTT
D: TRBD2; V: TRBV9; J: TRBJ2-7; size: many; CDR3: CASSPSAGASSYEQYF; DNA: TGTGCCAGCAGCCCCTCTGCGGGAGCCTCCTCCTACGAGCAGTACTTC
D: TRBD2; V: TRBV12-3/TRBV12-4; J: TRBJ2-2; size: -; CDR3: CASSTLAGVTGELFF; DNA: TGTGCCAGCAGCACACTAGCGGGAGTCACCGGGGAGCTGTTTTTT
D: TRBD2; V: TRBV5-1; J: TRBJ2-7; size: many; CDR3: CASRGSGRGYEQYF; DNA: TGCGCCAGCAGAGGTAGCGGGAGAGGTTACGAGCAGTACTTC
D: -; V: TRBV4-1; J: TRBJ1-1; size: -; CDR3: CVSSQGAAMNTEAFF; DNA: TGCGTCAGCAGCCAAGGGGCGGCGATGAACACTGAAGCTTTCTTT
D: -; V: TRBV29-1; J: TRBJ2-7; size: many; CDR3: CSVVVSLAYEQYF; DNA: TGCAGCGTTGTAGTCTCTCTCGCCTACGAGCAGTACTTC
D: TRBD1; V: TRBV28; J: TRBJ1-1; size: -; CDR3: CASSFSVGGGGWDTEAFF; DNA: TGTGCCAGCAGTTTTTCGGTTGGTGGAGGGGGCTGGGACACTGAAGCTTTCTTT
D: TRBD1; V: TRBV12-3/TRBV12-4; J: TRBJ1-1; size: many; CDR3: CASSSDRVRTEAFF; DNA: TGTGCCAGCAGTTCCGACAGGGTCCGGACTGAAGCTTTCTTT
D: TRBD1; V: TRBV15; J: TRBJ2-7; size: -; CDR3: CATSRGPAGTGWTYEQYF; DNA: TGTGCCACCAGCAGAGGCCCTGCCGGGACAGGGTGGACCTACGAGCAGTACTTC
D: -; V: TRBV20-1; J: TRBJ1-5; size: many; CDR3: CSARDEPAQHF; DNA: TGCAGTGCTAGAGATGAGCCTGCCCAGCATTTT
D: -; V: TRBV2; J: TRBJ1-1; size: many; CDR3: CAGKTDMNTEAFF; DNA: TGTGCCGGAAAGACAGACATGAACACTGAAGCTTTCTTT
D: TRBD2; V: TRBV2; J: TRBJ2-7; size: many; CDR3: CASKGTRWPGEQYF; DNA: TGTGCCAGCAAAGGGACTAGGTGGCCGGGGGAGCAGTACTTC
D: -; V: TRBV30; J: TRBJ1-1; size: -; CDR3: CAWSVNLAEAFF; DNA: TGTGCCTGGAGTGTAAATTTGGCTGAAGCTTTCTTT
D: TRBD1; V: TRBV6-1; J: TRBJ1-1; size: -; CDR3: CASSRRGRVNTEAFF; DNA: TGTGCCAGCAGTAGGAGGGGGCGCGTGAACACTGAAGCTTTCTTT
D: -; V: TRBV28; J: TRBJ1-1; size: many; CDR3: CASRGRMNTEAFF; DNA: TGTGCCAGTCGCGGACGGATGAACACTGAAGCTTTCTTT
D: -; V: TRBV6-5; J: TRBJ1-2; size: -; CDR3: CASSYSETTNYGYTF; DNA: TGTGCCAGCAGTTACTCCGAGACGACTAACTATGGCTACACCTTC
D: TRBD1; V: TRBV28; J: TRBJ2-5; size: many; CDR3: CATRTGTMETQYF; DNA: TGTGCCACCCGGACAGGGACGATGGAGACCCAGTACTTC
D: -; V: TRBV20-1; J: TRBJ1-2; size: many; CDR3: CSASIGAHSNALYGYTF; DNA: TGCAGTGCTAGTATTGGAGCCCACTCAAATGCTCTCTATGGCTACACCTTC
D: -; V: TRBV5-1; J: TRBJ2-2; size: many; CDR3: CASSLAGSTGELFF; DNA: TGCGCCAGCAGCTTGGCAGGGAGCACCGGGGAGCTGTTTTTT
D: TRBD2; V: TRBV6-2/TRBV6-3; J: TRBJ2-5; size: -; CDR3: CASAIHSGRGETQYF; DNA: TGTGCCAGCGCCATCCATAGCGGGAGAGGGGAGACCCAGTACTTC
D: TRBD1; V: TRBV27; J: TRBJ2-7; size: many; CDR3: CASSISGLTGVREQYF; DNA: TGTGCCAGCAGTATCTCCGGGTTGACAGGGGTGAGAGAGCAGTACTTC
D: -; V: TRBV5-1; J: TRBJ1-1; size: many; CDR3: CASRGVDWNTEAFF; DNA: TGCGCCAGCAGGGGAGTCGACTGGAACACTGAAGCTTTCTTT
D: -; V: TRBV9; J: TRBJ2-3; size: many; CDR3: CASSVGVGTDTQYF; DNA: TGTGCCAGCAGCGTGGGAGTGGGAACAGATACGCAGTATTTT
D: -; V: TRBV20-1; J: TRBJ2-7; size: many; CDR3: CSARVWEYEQYF; DNA: TGCAGTGCTAGGGTTTGGGAGTACGAGCAGTACTTC
D: TRBD1; V: TRBV2; J: TRBJ1-1; size: many; CDR3: CASSDRGRNTEAFF; DNA: TGTGCCAGCAGTGACAGGGGGCGGAACACTGAAGCTTTCTTT
D: -; V: TRBV7-9; J: TRBJ1-1; size: many; CDR3: CASSPDGNTEAFF; DNA: TGTGCCAGCAGCCCGGACGGTAACACTGAAGCTTTCTTT
D: -; V: TRBV5-5; J: TRBJ2-7; size: many; CDR3: CASSIYDRQAYEQYF; DNA: TGTGCCAGCAGCATATACGACAGGCAAGCTTACGAGCAGTACTTC
D: TRBD1; V: TRBV24-1; J: TRBJ2-5; size: few; CDR3: CATSDSGTGSQETQYF; DNA: TGTGCCACCAGTGACTCCGGGACAGGGTCCCAAGAGACCCAGTACTTC
D: TRBD2; V: TRBV30; J: TRBJ2-7; size: many; CDR3: CAWSRRAGVTEQYF; DNA: TGTGCCTGGAGTCGGAGAGCGGGAGTCACCGAGCAGTACTTC
D: TRBD1; V: TRBV19; J: TRBJ1-2; size: -; CDR3: CASSLPPGTGNYGYTF; DNA: TGTGCCAGTAGTCTCCCACCCGGGACAGGGAACTATGGCTACACCTTC
D: -; V: TRBV24-1; J: TRBJ1-2; size: many; CDR3: CATSDTGGYTF; DNA: TGTGCCACCAGTGATACGGGGGGCTACACCTTC
D: TRBD1; V: TRBV6-1; J: TRBJ1-1; size: many; CDR3: CASSPSRGRPGTEAFF; DNA: TGTGCCAGCAGTCCTTCCAGGGGGCGCCCCGGCACTGAAGCTTTCTTT
D: -; V: TRBV19; J: TRBJ1-1; size: many; CDR3: CASSIILGRQNTEAFF; DNA: TGTGCCAGTAGTATAATATTGGGCAGGCAGAACACTGAAGCTTTCTTT
D: -; V: TRBV5-1; J: TRBJ2-5; size: many; CDR3: CASSLKWGSETQYF; DNA: TGCGCCAGCAGCTTGAAGTGGGGTAGTGAGACCCAGTACTTC
D: TRBD1; V: TRBV2; J: TRBJ2-6; size: many; CDR3: CASSEEAGGLGANVLTF; DNA: TGTGCCAGCAGTGAGGAGGCAGGGGGCTTGGGGGCCAACGTCCTGACTTTC
D: -; V: TRBV12-3/TRBV12-4; J: TRBJ1-5; size: -; CDR3: CASSLSRQQPQHF; DNA: TGTGCCAGCAGTTTATCTCGGCAGCAGCCCCAGCATTTT
D: -; V: TRBV27; J: TRBJ1-5; size: many; CDR3: CASSSNSQPQHF; DNA: TGTGCCAGCAGTTCGAATAGTCAGCCCCAGCATTTT
D: TRBD1; V: TRBV12-3/TRBV12-4; J: TRBJ1-5; size: many; CDR3: CASSLGQGGYQPQHF; DNA: TGTGCCAGCAGTTTAGGGCAGGGGGGTTACCAGCCCCAGCATTTT
D: TRBD2; V: TRBV10-3; J: TRBJ2-3; size: few; CDR3: CAISQWAGGRLGDTQYF; DNA: TGTGCCATCAGTCAATGGGCGGGGGGACGCCTTGGAGATACGCAGTATTTT
D: TRBD1; V: TRBV7-3; J: TRBJ2-7; size: many; CDR3: CASSQKGDRHF; DNA: TGTGCCAGCAGCCAAAAGGGGGACAGACACTTC
D: TRBD2; V: TRBV7-9; J: TRBJ2-5; size: many; CDR3: CASSLETSGSRTYF; DNA: TGTGCCAGCAGCTTAGAAACTAGCGGGAGCCGAACGTACTTC
D: -; V: TRBV6-5; J: TRBJ2-5; size: many; CDR3: CASSYGGLATVTQYF; DNA: TGTGCCAGCAGTTACGGGGGGCTGGCTACAGTGACCCAGTACTTC
D: -; V: TRBV24-1; J: TRBJ2-5; size: -; CDR3: CATAGPGATQYF; DNA: TGTGCCACCGCGGGCCCCGGAGCGACCCAGTACTTC
D: TRBD1; V: TRBV12-3/TRBV12-4; J: TRBJ1-5; size: few; CDR3: CASSLQGAHSPQHF; DNA: TGTGCCAGCAGTTTGCAGGGGGCTCATTCGCCCCAGCATTTT
D: -; V: TRBV6-5; J: TRBJ2-5; size: -; CDR3: CASSYSQDGTAETQYF; DNA: TGTGCCAGCAGTTACTCTCAGGACGGGACTGCGGAGACCCAGTACTTC
D: -; V: TRBV5-1; J: TRBJ1-2; size: many; CDR3: CASSSTYRETNYGYTF; DNA: TGCGCCAGCAGCTCCACCTACAGGGAAACAAACTATGGCTACACCTTC
D: -; V: TRBV30; J: TRBJ2-3; size: -; CDR3: CAWSPIDSSTDTQYF; DNA: TGTGCCTGGAGTCCGATCGACAGTAGCACAGATACGCAGTATTTT
D: TRBD2; V: TRBV12-3/TRBV12-4; J: TRBJ2-5; size: -; CDR3: CASSFLAGGEETQYF; DNA: TGTGCCAGCAGTTTCTTAGCGGGGGGGGAAGAGACCCAGTACTTC
D: TRBD2; V: TRBV12-3/TRBV12-4; J: TRBJ2-7; size: many; CDR3: CASGTSGKSYEQYF; DNA: TGTGCCAGCGGGACTAGCGGGAAATCCTACGAGCAGTACTTC
D: -; V: TRBV6-1; J: TRBJ1-2; size: -; CDR3: CASRQQGWDGYTF; DNA: TGTGCCAGCAGACAACAGGGTTGGGATGGCTACACCTTC
D: -; V: TRBV3-1; J: TRBJ1-1; size: many; CDR3: CASSPLQGSVAFF; DNA: TGTGCCAGCAGCCCTCTACAGGGTAGTGTGGCTTTCTTT
D: -; V: TRBV7-2; J: TRBJ2-2; size: many; CDR3: CASSLGDFLTGELFF; DNA: TGTGCCAGCAGCTTAGGAGACTTTCTCACCGGGGAGCTGTTTTTT
D: -; V: TRBV7-3; J: TRBJ2-7; size: many; CDR3: CASSLRGSGEAYEQYF; DNA: TGTGCCAGCAGCTTAAGGGGGAGCGGAGAGGCCTACGAGCAGTACTTC
D: TRBD2; V: TRBV6-5; J: TRBJ2-5; size: many; CDR3: CASSSSGRSGETQYF; DNA: TGTGCCAGCAGTTCTAGCGGGAGGTCGGGTGAGACCCAGTACTTC
D: -; V: TRBV6-1; J: TRBJ2-7; size: many; CDR3: CASSNSLFYEQYF; DNA: TGTGCCAGCAGCAATTCGTTATTCTACGAGCAGTACTTC
D: TRBD1; V: TRBV6-1; J: TRBJ1-2; size: -; CDR3: CASTGQGAKYGYTF; DNA: TGTGCCAGCACTGGACAGGGGGCCAAGTATGGCTACACCTTC